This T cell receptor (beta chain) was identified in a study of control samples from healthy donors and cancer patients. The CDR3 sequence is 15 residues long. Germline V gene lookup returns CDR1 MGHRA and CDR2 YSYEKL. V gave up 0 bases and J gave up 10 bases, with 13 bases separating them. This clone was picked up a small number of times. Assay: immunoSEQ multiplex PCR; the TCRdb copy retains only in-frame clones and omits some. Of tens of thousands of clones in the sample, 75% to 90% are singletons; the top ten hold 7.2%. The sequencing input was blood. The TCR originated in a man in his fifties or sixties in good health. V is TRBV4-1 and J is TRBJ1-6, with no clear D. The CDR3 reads CASSQERGLFSPLHF. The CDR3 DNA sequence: TGCGCCAGCAGCCAAGAAAGAGGTTTATTCTCACCCCTCCACTTT.